The 12 T cell receptor beta chains reported below all come from one sample, sequenced in a study of shared clonotypes between healthy human individuals. Libraries were prepared by immunoSEQ multiplex PCR; TCRdb keeps only in-frame clonotypes and omits some of them. Of 730,000 or so clones in the sample, 60% to 80% were seen once. Sequencing was done on a sample of memory CD4+ T cells sorted from blood. Subset denoted: CD45RA-negative fraction. These receptors originate from a woman in her 30s in good health.

This clone was observed at least ten times. The chain carries TRBV20-1 and TRBJ1-1; D remains ambiguous. The CDR3 is 10 residues long. Germline V CDR1 and CDR2: DFQATT, SNEGSKA (reference sequence). Trimming removed 2 bases from V and 7 bases from J, with 5 bases in between. CDR3 sequence reads: CSARTGEAFF. Written as DNA, the CDR3 is TGCAGTGCTAGAACTGGTGAAGCTTTCTTT.

This clone showed up just a few times. The chain couples TRBV6-6 to TRBJ2-2, with D maybe TRBD2 (7 bases). The CDR3 extends over 14 amino acids. Germline CDR1 is MNHNY and CDR2 is SVGAGI (reference sequence). Trimming removed 11 bases from V and 1 base from J, with 14 bases in between. CDR3 DNA: TGTGCCCACCGAGGGGGGGGGAACACCGGGGAGCTGTTTTTT. Encoded protein: CAHRGGGNTGELFF.

J is TRBJ2-2 and V is TRBV28; either TRBD1 or TRBD2 may fit D (7 bases each). Trimming took off 0 bases at V and 1 base at J, with 15 bases between the two ends. Germline CDR1 reads MDHEN; CDR2 reads SYDVKM. The CDR3 contains 18 residues. CDR3 residues: CASSLWTGRAENTGELFF. DNA of the CDR3: TGTGCCAGCAGTTTATGGACAGGGAGGGCGGAGAACACCGGGGAGCTGTTTTTT.

The rearrangement joins TRBV25-1 to TRBJ2-5, with D perhaps matching TRBD1 (8 bases). The assigned J gene may be wrong: the sequence end matches TRBJ2-7 better. Per germline, CDR1 MGHDK and CDR2 SYGVNS. There are 14 residues in the CDR3. CDR3 loop: CASRPTGEGYEQYF. The CDR3, as DNA: TGTGCCAGCAGACCGACAGGGGAGGGATACGAGCAGTACTTC.

The chain is built from TRBV7-9 and TRBJ2-7; D is possibly TRBD1 or TRBD2 (6 bases each). Germline V gene lookup returns CDR1 SEHNR and CDR2 FQNEAQ (reference sequence). V lost 5 bases, J lost 6 bases, and 20 bases lay in between. The CDR3 contains 15 residues. In DNA, the CDR3 is TGTGCCAGCAGCCCGGGGGCAGCGGCAGGGATCGAGCAGTACTTC. Its translation is CASSPGAAAGIEQYF.

This clone has more than one count but fewer than ten. This chain connects TRBV30 to TRBJ2-7, with D possibly being TRBD2 (5 bases). Looked up from germline, CDR1 is GTSNPN and CDR2 is SVGIG (reference sequence). Trimming cost V 2 bases and J 0 bases, with 11 bases left between them. The CDR3 consists of 14 residues. For the CDR3, the DNA is TGTGCCTGGAGTACGGGCGGAGGCTCCTACGAGCAGTACTTC. It codes for CAWSTGGGSYEQYF.

The chain couples TRBV28 to TRBJ1-2; D perhaps matches TRBD1 (6 bases). Germline CDR1 and CDR2: MDHEN and SYDVKM. The CDR3 extends over 17 amino acids. V was cut by 2 bases and J by 0 bases, with 16 bases left in between. This chain's CDR3 is CASSLRGAGVTNYGYTF. Written as DNA, the CDR3 is TGTGCCAGCAGTTTAAGGGGGGCTGGAGTAACTAACTATGGCTACACCTTC.

This clone has at least ten counts. This chain joins TRBV10-3 and TRBJ2-7; 9 bases align to TRBD2. V trimming: 10 bases; J trimming: 2 bases; junction bases outside the gene matches: 9. Looked up from germline, CDR1 is ENHRY and CDR2 is SYGVKD. This CDR3 comprises 14 residues. The CDR3, as DNA: TGTGCCACCAATAGCGGGAGTGGGACCTACGAGCAGTACTTC. Translating it yields CATNSGSGTYEQYF.

The rearrangement joins TRBV2 to TRBJ2-2; 7 nucleotides agree with TRBD1. Trimming at V came to 6 bases and at J to 4 bases, leaving 5 bases not matched to a gene. Germline V gene sequence: CDR1 SNHLY, CDR2 FYNNEI. This CDR3 spans 14 amino acids. CDR3 amino acids: CASRIQGLTGELFF. CDR3 coding DNA: TGTGCCAGCAGAATACAGGGGCTCACCGGGGAGCTGTTTTTT.

This chain joins TRBV13 and TRBJ2-1, with 9 nucleotides matching TRBD2. After removal of 6 bases from V and 7 bases from J, the junction contained 7 bases not matched to a gene. Germline assignment: CDR1 PRHDT and CDR2 FYEKMQ (reference sequence). The CDR3 is made up of 14 amino acids. The CDR3 spells CASRSAGGGNEQFF. The CDR3 DNA sequence: TGTGCCAGCAGATCTGCGGGAGGGGGGAATGAGCAGTTCTTC.

J is TRBJ2-5 and V is TRBV18; D not resolved. The germline V gene encodes CDR1 KGHSH and CDR2 LQKENI. The V and J ends lost 3 bases and 3 bases respectively, with 17 bases between them. CDR3 length: 16 residues. The CDR3 loop is CASSPLPKAAKETQYF. Here the CDR3 DNA reads TGTGCCAGCTCACCCCTTCCGAAAGCTGCCAAAGAGACCCAGTACTTC.

V usage is TRBV27 and J usage is TRBJ2-4, with TRBD1 as a possible D gene (6 bases). The CDR3 contains 16 residues. Germline V CDR1 and CDR2: MNHEY, SMNVEV (reference sequence). The ends were cut back, 7 bases at V and 0 bases at J, with 16 bases in the middle. The CDR3 DNA follows: TGTGCCAGCATCTTACGGGACAACCTAGCCAAAAACATTCAGTACTTC. This gives the protein CASILRDNLAKNIQYF.